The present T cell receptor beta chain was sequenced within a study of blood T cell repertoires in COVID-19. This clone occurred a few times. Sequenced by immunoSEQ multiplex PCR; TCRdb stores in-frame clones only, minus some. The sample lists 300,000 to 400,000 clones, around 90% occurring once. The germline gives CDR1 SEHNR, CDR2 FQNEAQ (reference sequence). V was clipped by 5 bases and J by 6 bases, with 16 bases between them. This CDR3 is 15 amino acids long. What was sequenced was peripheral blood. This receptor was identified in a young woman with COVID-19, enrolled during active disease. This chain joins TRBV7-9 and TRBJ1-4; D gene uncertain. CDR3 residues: CASSPTQEGDEKLFF. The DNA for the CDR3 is TGTGCCAGCAGCCCCACCCAAGAGGGAGATGAAAAACTGTTTTTT.